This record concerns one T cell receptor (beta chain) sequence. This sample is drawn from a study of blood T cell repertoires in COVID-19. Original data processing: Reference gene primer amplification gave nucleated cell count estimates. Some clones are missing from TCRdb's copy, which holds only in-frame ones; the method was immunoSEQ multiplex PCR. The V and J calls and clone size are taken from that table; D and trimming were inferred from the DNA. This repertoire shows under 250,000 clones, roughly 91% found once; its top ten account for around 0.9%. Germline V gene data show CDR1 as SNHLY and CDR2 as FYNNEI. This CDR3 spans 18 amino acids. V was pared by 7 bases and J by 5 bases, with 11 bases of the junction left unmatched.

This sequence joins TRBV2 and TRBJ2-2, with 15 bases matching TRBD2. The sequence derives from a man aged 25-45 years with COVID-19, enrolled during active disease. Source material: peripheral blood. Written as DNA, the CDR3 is TGTGCCAGCAATCGGCGGACTAGCGGGGGGGCGACGACCGGGGAGCTGTTTTTT. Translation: CASNRRTSGGATTGELFF. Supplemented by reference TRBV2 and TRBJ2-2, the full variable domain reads EPEVTQTPSHQVTQMGQEVILRCVPISNHLYFYWYRQILGQKVEFLVSFYNNEISEKSEIFDDQFSVERPDGSNFTLKIRSTKLEDSAMYFCASNRRTSGGATTGELFFGEGSRLTVL.